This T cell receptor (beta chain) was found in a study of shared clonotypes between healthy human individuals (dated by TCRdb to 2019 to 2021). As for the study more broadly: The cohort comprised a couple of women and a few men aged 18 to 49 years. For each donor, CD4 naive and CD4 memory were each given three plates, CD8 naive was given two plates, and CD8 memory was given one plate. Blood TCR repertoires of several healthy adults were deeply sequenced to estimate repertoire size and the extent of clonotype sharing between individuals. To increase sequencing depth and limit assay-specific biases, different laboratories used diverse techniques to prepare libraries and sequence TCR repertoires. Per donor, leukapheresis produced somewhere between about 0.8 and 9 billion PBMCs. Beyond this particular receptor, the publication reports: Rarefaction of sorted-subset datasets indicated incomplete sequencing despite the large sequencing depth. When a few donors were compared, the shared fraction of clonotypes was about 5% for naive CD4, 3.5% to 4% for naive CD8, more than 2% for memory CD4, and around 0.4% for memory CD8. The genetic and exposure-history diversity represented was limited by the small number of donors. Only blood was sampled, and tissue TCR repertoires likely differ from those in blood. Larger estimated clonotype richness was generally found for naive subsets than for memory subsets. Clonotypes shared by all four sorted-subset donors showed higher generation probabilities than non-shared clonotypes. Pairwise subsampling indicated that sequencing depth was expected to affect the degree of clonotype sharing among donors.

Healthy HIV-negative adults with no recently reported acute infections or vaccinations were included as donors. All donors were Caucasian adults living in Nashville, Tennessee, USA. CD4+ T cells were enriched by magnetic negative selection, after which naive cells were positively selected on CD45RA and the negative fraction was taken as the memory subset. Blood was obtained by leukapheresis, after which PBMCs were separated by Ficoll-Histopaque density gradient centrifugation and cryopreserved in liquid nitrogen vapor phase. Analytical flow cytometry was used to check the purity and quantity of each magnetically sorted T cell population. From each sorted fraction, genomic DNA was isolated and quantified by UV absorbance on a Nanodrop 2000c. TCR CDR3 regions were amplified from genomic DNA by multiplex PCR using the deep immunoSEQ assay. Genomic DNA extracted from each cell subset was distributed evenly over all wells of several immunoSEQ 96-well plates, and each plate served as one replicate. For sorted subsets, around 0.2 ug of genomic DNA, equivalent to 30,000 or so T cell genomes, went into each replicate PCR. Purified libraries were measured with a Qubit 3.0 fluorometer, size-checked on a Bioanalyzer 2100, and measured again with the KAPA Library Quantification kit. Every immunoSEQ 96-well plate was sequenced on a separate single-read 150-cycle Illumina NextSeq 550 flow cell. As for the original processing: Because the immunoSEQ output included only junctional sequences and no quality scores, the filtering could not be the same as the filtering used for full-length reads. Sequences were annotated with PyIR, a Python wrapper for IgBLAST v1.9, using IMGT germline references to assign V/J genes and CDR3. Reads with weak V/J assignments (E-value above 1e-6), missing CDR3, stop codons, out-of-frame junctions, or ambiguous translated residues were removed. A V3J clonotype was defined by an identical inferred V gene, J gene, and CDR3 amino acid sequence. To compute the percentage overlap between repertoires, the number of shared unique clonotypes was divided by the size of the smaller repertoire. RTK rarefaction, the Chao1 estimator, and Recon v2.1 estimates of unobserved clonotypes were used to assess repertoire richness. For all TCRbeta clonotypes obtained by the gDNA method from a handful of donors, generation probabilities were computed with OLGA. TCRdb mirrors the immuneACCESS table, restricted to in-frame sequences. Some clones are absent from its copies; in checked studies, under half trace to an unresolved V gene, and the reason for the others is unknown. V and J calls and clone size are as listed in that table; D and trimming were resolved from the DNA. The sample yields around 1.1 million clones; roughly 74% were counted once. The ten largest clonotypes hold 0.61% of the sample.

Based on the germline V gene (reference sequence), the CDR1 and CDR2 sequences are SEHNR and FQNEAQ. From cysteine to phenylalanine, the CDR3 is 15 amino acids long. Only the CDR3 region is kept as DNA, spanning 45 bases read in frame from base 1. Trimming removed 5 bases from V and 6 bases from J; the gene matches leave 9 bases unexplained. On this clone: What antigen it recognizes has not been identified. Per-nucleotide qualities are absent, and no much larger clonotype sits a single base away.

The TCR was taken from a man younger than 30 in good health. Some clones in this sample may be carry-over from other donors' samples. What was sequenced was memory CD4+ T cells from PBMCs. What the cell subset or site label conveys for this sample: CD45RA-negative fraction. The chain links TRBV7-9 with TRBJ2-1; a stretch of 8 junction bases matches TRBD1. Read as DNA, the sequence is TGTGCCAGCAGCATGGACAGGGTAGGAACCAATGAGCAGTTCTTC. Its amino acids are CASSMDRVGTNEQFF.